Below, 23 T cell receptor beta chains from the same sample are listed, as sequenced in a study of T cell changes during pregnancy in multiple sclerosis. Repertoires were generated with immunoSEQ multiplex PCR, while TCRdb's copy carries only in-frame clones and drops some. The sample yields under 50,000 clones, about 90% seen once. Sample: CD4+ T cells from peripheral blood mononuclear cells, taken in the second trimester of pregnancy. These receptors were taken from a female donor in good health, enrolled as a control in a pregnancy study.

The chain joins TRBV4-3 to TRBJ2-2, with 7 bases fitting TRBD2. V trimming: 1 base; J trimming: 2 bases; junction bases outside the gene matches: 4. The CDR3 covers 16 residues. The germline CDR1 and CDR2 sequences are LGHNA and YSLEER. The CDR3 nucleotides are TGCGCCAGCAGCCAAGTACCGGGGGGAAACACCGGGGAGCTGTTTTTT. Protein product: CASSQVPGGNTGELFF.

The CDR3: CASSFGTQYNEQFF. The CDR3 nucleotides read TGCGCCAGCAGCTTTGGGACACAATACAATGAGCAGTTCTTC. V usage is TRBV5-1 and J usage is TRBJ2-1, with D possibly being TRBD1 (6 bases). Germline V CDR1 and CDR2: SGHRS, YFSETQ. The CDR3 loop spans 14 amino acids. V dropped 2 bases and J dropped 4 bases, with 10 bases sitting between them.

The chain links TRBV4-3 to TRBJ2-5; 8 bases agree with TRBD1. The CDR3 has 15 residues. The J segment lost 5 bases and the V segment lost 6 bases, leaving 11 bases of the junction unmatched. Germline V gene lookup returns CDR1 LGHNA and CDR2 YSLEER. The CDR3 spells CASSQTGGLGETQYF. CDR3 DNA: TGCGCCAGCAGTCAAACAGGGGGGTTAGGGGAGACCCAGTACTTC.

The V call is TRBV7-8, the J call TRBJ1-3, with TRBD1 as a possible D gene (6 bases). Germline assignment: CDR1 SGHVS and CDR2 FQNEAQ. The CDR3 has 15 amino acids. Trimming pared 5 bases from V and 4 bases from J, leaving 15 bases between. CDR3 coding DNA: TGTGCCAGCAGCGCCCGAGGGGGATCGGGAAACACCATATATTTT. Translation: CASSARGGSGNTIYF.

This clone was seen just once. The CDR3 region has the DNA TGTGCCAGCAGCTTGGGACAGGGGGCCTACGAGCAGTACTTC. This codes for CASSLGQGAYEQYF. J is TRBJ2-7 and V is TRBV11-3, with 11 bases identical to TRBD1. The length of the CDR3 is 14 residues. J gave up 2 bases and V 3 bases, and 0 bases lay outside the gene matches. Per the germline V gene, CDR1 is SGHNT and CDR2 is YENEEA.

The genes are TRBV18 and TRBJ1-2; the match to TRBD1 covers 8 bases. Germline V gives CDR1 KGHSH, CDR2 LQKENI. The CDR3 runs 16 residues. J gave up 4 bases and V 3 bases, and 10 bases lay outside the gene matches. The chain's CDR3 is CASSPTTGGSGYGYTF. CDR3 DNA: TGTGCCAGCTCACCGACCACAGGGGGGTCCGGCTATGGCTACACCTTC.

V usage is TRBV18 and J usage is TRBJ2-3; 8 nucleotides line up with TRBD2. V dropped 3 bases and J dropped 2; count of bases not matched to a gene: 1. Germline V lookup: CDR1 KGHSH, CDR2 LQKENI. The CDR3 length is 14 residues. CDR3: CASSPGLDTDTQYF. In DNA, the CDR3 is TGTGCCAGCTCACCGGGACTAGACACAGATACGCAGTATTTT.

The chain employs TRBV19 and TRBJ1-5; D is possibly TRBD1 (6 bases). CDR1 is LNHDA and CDR2 is SQIVND in the germline V gene (reference sequence). V lost 1 base, J lost 2 bases, and 9 bases lay in between. The CDR3 spans 15 residues. This CDR3 is CASSIGAGGNQPQHF. DNA for the CDR3: TGTGCCAGTAGTATAGGTGCAGGGGGCAATCAGCCCCAGCATTTT.

This sequence joins TRBV14 and TRBJ2-2; no clear D gene. The V gene lost 1 base and the J gene lost 9 bases, with 6 bases spanning the gap. The CDR3 is 12 residues long. Germline lookup yields CDR1 SGHDN and CDR2 FVKESK. CDR3 in DNA: TGTGCCAGCAGCCAAGGAGTCTGGGAGCTGTTTTTT. Protein sequence: CASSQGVWELFF.

DNA for the CDR3: TGCGCCAGCAGCTTAGCGACAGCCGACTATGGCTACACCTTC. Protein sequence: CASSLATADYGYTF. The gene calls are TRBV5-1 and TRBJ1-2, with a tentative D call TRBD1 (5 bases). V gave up 2 bases and J gave up 3 bases, with 11 bases separating them. CDR1 and CDR2 (germline): SGHRS, YFSETQ. This CDR3 contains 14 residues.

This chain uses TRBV5-4 with TRBJ1-3, with 8 bases that match TRBD1. V lost 4 bases to trimming and J lost 4 bases; unmatched junction nucleotides: 10. The CDR3 length is 16 residues. CDR1 and CDR2 from the germline V gene are SGHNT and YYREEE (reference sequence). The CDR3 region has the DNA TGTGCCAGCAGCCCCGGACAGGGCGGAGGGGGAAACACCATATATTTT. It encodes CASSPGQGGGGNTIYF.

V is TRBV4-3 and J is TRBJ1-2, with a tentative D call TRBD1 (5 bases). The germline V and J ends were trimmed by 0 bases and 1 base, with 9 bases remaining between them. CDR3 length equals 15 residues. Germline lookup yields CDR1 LGHNA and CDR2 YSLEER. The CDR3 sequence is CASSQDQGGNYGYTF. CDR3 sequence (DNA): TGCGCCAGCAGCCAAGATCAGGGTGGTAACTATGGCTACACCTTC.

The chain links TRBV27 to TRBJ2-1; a possible D gene is TRBD1 (5 bases). Germline CDR1 is MNHEY and CDR2 is SMNVEV (reference sequence). This CDR3 comprises 13 residues. Trimming removed 3 bases at V and 10 bases at J, with 13 bases between. For the CDR3, the DNA is TGTGCCAGCAGTTTTCGACAGAATGGGGAGCAGTTCTTC. Protein product: CASSFRQNGEQFF.

The chain employs TRBV12-5 and TRBJ1-1; tentatively, D is TRBD1 (6 bases). This CDR3 comprises 18 residues. V lost 4 bases, J lost 3 bases, and 24 bases lay in between. The germline gives CDR1 LGHNT, CDR2 FRNRAP. CDR3 nucleotides: TGTGCTAGTGGTTCCAGACCAAAGGGGGGGGTCCCCGACACTGAAGCTTTCTTT. It is translated as CASGSRPKGGVPDTEAFF.

The chain has TRBV25-1 and TRBJ2-7; 10 nucleotides align to TRBD1. J was trimmed by 5 bases and V by 2 bases; bases with no gene match: 0. The CDR3 has 13 amino acids. Germline-derived CDR1 and CDR2 are MGHDK and SYGVNS. The CDR3 bases are TGTGCCAGCAGTGAAGGGACAGGGGACGAGCAGTACTTC. Translated: CASSEGTGDEQYF.

V gene TRBV9 combines with J gene TRBJ1-3; no clear D. The CDR3 length is 17 residues. The ends were cut back, 4 bases at V and 0 bases at J, with 17 bases in the middle. CDR1 is SGDLS and CDR2 is YYNGEE in the germline V gene. The CDR3 loop is CASSTLRGGSSGNTIYF. The CDR3 region has the DNA TGTGCCAGCAGCACCCTCCGAGGAGGGAGCTCTGGAAACACCATATATTTT.

This clone has a handful of counts. This chain uses TRBV6-5 with TRBJ1-1; D is uncertain. CDR1 and CDR2 from the germline V gene are MNHEY and SVGAGI. CDR3 length equals 13 residues. Trimming left V 6 bases short and J 3 bases short, with 11 bases between. The CDR3 nucleotides read TGTGCCAGCAGACCGAAAGAGGACACTGAAGCTTTCTTT. Its protein product is CASRPKEDTEAFF.

The V and J genes are TRBV7-2 and TRBJ1-5, with D maybe TRBD1 (5 bases). The CDR3 has 15 residues. Per germline, CDR1 SGHTA and CDR2 FQGNSA. V lost 0 bases to trimming and J lost 7 bases, with 13 bases between them. As DNA, the CDR3 is TGTGCCAGCAGCTTAGCTAGCAGGGCGGGGCAGCCCCAGCATTTT. This encodes CASSLASRAGQPQHF.

This clone appeared a single time. In DNA form, the CDR3 reads TGTGCCAGCACCCAGGTGACAGGTAGCAATCAGCCCCAGCATTTT. Protein sequence: CASTQVTGSNQPQHF. The V gene is TRBV6-6, the J gene TRBJ1-5, with D tentatively TRBD1 (6 bases). Germline assignment: CDR1 MNHNY and CDR2 SVGAGI (reference sequence). This CDR3 has 15 residues. V lost 7 bases and J 0 bases, leaving 13 bases between the germline ends.

The chain uses TRBV9 and TRBJ1-4; unclear D gene. The length of the CDR3 is 15 residues. The V end lost 3 bases, the J end lost 2 bases, and 11 bases lay between the germline ends. Germline V gene lookup returns CDR1 SGDLS and CDR2 YYNGEE. For the CDR3, the DNA is TGTGCCAGCAGCGCCCGATCGACTACTAATGAAAAACTGTTTTTT. Translation gives CASSARSTTNEKLFF.

The chain uses TRBV30 and TRBJ1-2; 7 bases fit TRBD1. CDR3 size: 14 residues. Germline V gives CDR1 GTSNPN, CDR2 SVGIG (reference sequence). The V and J ends lost 3 bases and 6 bases, in that order; junction bases with no gene match: 10. In nucleotides, the CDR3 is TGTGCCTGGAGCGGGGACAGTTTTCTCGATGGCTACACCTTC. This encodes CAWSGDSFLDGYTF. Full variable domain (remainder filled in from reference TRBV30 and TRBJ1-2): SQTIHQWPATLVQPVGSPLSLECTVEGTSNPNLYWYRQAAGRGLQLLFYSVGIGQISSEVPQNLSASRPQDRQFILSSKKLLLSDSGFYLCAWSGDSFLDGYTFGSGTRLTVV.

V gene TRBV11-1 combines with J gene TRBJ1-1; 7 positions match TRBD1. Germline CDR1 SGHAT, CDR2 FQDESV (reference sequence). The CDR3 is 17 amino acids. V shed 8 bases and J 0 bases; nucleotides not matched to a gene: 15. The CDR3: CASLSGRGQWMNTEAFF. As DNA, the CDR3 is TGTGCCAGCCTCTCTGGGCGGGGACAGTGGATGAACACTGAAGCTTTCTTT.

The V gene is TRBV7-9, the J gene TRBJ2-1; TRBD2 matches 10 bases. This CDR3 comprises 15 residues. Germline CDR1 is SEHNR and CDR2 is FQNEAQ (reference sequence). J was trimmed by 5 bases and V by 1 base; bases with no gene match: 2. CDR3 DNA sequence: TGTGCCAGCAGCTTAGATAGCGGGGGGAACAATGAGCAGTTCTTC. Protein: CASSLDSGGNNEQFF.